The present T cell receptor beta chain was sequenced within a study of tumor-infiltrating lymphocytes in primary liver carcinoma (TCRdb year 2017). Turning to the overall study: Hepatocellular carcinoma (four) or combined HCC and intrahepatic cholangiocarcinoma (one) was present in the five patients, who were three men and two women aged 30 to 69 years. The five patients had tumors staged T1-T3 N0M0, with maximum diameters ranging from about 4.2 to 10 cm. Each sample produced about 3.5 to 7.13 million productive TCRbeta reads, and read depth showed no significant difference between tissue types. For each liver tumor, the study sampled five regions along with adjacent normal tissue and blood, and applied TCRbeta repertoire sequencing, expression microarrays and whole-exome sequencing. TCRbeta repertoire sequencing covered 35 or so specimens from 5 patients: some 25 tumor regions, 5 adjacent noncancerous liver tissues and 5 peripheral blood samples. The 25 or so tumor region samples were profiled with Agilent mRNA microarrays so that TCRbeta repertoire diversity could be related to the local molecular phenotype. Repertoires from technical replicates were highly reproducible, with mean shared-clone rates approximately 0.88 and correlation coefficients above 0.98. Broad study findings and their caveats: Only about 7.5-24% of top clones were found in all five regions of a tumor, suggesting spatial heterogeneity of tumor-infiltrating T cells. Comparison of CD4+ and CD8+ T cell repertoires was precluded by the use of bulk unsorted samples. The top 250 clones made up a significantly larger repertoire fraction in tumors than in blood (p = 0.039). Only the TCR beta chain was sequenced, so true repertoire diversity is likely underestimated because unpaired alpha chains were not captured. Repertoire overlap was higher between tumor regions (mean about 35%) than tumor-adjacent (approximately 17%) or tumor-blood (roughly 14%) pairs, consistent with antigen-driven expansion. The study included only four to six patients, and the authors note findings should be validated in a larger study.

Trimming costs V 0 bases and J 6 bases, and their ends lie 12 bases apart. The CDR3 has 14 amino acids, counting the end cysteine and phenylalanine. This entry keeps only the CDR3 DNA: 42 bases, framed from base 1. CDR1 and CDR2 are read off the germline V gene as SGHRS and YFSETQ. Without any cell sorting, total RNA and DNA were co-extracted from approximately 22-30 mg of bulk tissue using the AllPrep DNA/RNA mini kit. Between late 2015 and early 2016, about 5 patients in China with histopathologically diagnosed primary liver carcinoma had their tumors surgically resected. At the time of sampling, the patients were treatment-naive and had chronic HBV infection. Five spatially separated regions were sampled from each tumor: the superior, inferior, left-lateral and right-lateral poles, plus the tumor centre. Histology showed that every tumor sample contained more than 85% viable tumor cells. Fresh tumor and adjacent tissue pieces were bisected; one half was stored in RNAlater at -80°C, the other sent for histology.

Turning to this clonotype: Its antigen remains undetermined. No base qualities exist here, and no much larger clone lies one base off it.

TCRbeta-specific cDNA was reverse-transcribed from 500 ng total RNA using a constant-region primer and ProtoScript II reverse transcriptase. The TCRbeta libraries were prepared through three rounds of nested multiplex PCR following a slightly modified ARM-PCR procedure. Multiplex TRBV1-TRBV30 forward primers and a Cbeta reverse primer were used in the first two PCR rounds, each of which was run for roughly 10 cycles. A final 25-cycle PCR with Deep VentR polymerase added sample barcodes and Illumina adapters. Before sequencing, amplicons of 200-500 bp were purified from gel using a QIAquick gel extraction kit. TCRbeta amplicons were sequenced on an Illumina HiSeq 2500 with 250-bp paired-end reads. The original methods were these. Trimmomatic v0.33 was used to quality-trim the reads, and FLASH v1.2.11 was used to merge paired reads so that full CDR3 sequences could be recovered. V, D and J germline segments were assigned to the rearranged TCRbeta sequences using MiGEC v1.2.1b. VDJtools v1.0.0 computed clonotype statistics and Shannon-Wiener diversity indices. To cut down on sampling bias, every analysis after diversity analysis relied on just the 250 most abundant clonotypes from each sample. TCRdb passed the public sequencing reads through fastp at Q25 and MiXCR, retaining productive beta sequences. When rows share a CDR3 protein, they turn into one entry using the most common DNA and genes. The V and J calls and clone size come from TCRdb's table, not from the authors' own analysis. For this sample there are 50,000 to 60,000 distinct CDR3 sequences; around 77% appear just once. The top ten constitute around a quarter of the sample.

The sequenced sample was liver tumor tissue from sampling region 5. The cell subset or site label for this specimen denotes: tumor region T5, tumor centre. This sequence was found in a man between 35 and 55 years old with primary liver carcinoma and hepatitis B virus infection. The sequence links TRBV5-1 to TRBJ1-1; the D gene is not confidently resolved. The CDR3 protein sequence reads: CASSLDGINAEAFF. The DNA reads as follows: TGCGCCAGCAGCTTGGACGGCATTAACGCTGAAGCTTTCTTT.